This T cell receptor (beta chain) is drawn from a study of T cell repertoires in cytomegalovirus infection. For the study at large: CMV infection and matching HLA type were both indicated by public TCR beta signatures. Study observations and caveats: The response measured ex vivo was dominated by TCR beta clonotypes (HLA-C-restricted and CMV-specific). People with CMV and the relevant HLA were identified by cumulative public TCR beta family frequency.

This clonotype was seen only a few times. Its antigen is as yet unknown. Germline assignment: CDR1 SQVTM and CDR2 ANQGSEA. V shed 1 base, J shed 3 bases, and the junction held 7 bases outside the gene matches. CDR3 length: 16 amino acids. TCRdb analysed the reads with MiXCR anew, one entry per CDR3 protein. The data show about 130,000 distinct CDR3 sequences, 8.8% seen once. What was sequenced was PBMCs. V and J are TRBV29-1 and TRBJ2-3; TRBD1 agrees at 10 bases. The receptor's source is a human donor in good health (CMV status not recorded). Some clones in this sample may be carry-over from other donors' samples. CDR3 in amino acids: CSVEGAADRGTDTQYF. CDR3 nucleotides: TGCAGCGTTGAAGGGGCGGCGGACAGGGGGACAGATACGCAGTATTTT.